These 5 T cell receptor beta chains came from one sample sequenced in a study of technical replicates of blood from a handful of donors. Assay: immunoSEQ multiplex PCR; the TCRdb copy retains only in-frame clones and omits some. The sample consists of approximately 10,000 clones, more than 85% of them appearing once. Sequenced material: PBMCs. The receptors stem from a human donor in good health.

The V call is TRBV5-1, the J call TRBJ2-5; 9 bases map to TRBD1. V shed 10 bases, J shed 5 bases, and the junction held 9 bases outside the gene matches. The CDR3 totals 13 residues. The V gene's germline CDR1 is SGHRS and CDR2 YFSETQ. The CDR3 region has the DNA TGCGCCTCGAAAGGGACAGGGTCGGAGACCCAGTACTTC. It encodes CASKGTGSETQYF.

This chain connects TRBV11-3 to TRBJ2-5; 7 bases map to TRBD2. The V gene's germline CDR1 is SGHNT and CDR2 YENEEA. With 3 bases clipped from V and 5 bases from J, the junction kept 6 bases outside the gene matches. The CDR3 is made up of 14 amino acids. The chain's CDR3 is CASSLTAGSETQYF. CDR3 bases: TGTGCCAGCAGCTTGACAGCGGGGAGCGAGACCCAGTACTTC.

This chain links TRBV6-1 with TRBJ2-1; tentative D call: TRBD2 (5 bases). Germline values: CDR1 MNHNS, CDR2 SASEGT. The length of the CDR3 is 12 residues. The V and J ends lost 6 bases and 5 bases respectively, with 8 bases between them. CDR3: CASRGVDNEQFF. The CDR3 DNA is TGTGCCAGCAGGGGAGTCGACAATGAGCAGTTCTTC.

The chain combines TRBV7-3 with TRBJ2-3; D is perhaps TRBD2 (5 bases). The germline CDR1 and CDR2 sequences are SGHTA and FQGTGA. The V and J ends lost 6 bases and 5 bases respectively, with 12 bases between them. The CDR3 runs 13 residues. The chain's CDR3 is CASSREVQDTQYF. The CDR3 bases are TGTGCCAGCAGTCGGGAAGTCCAAGATACGCAGTATTTT.

CDR3 region: CASSPGLAQSTDTQYF. The CDR3 nucleotides read TGCGCCAGCAGCCCCGGACTAGCCCAGAGCACAGATACGCAGTATTTT. The chain joins TRBV5-1 to TRBJ2-3, with TRBD2 identical over 8 bases. The CDR3 spans 16 residues. Germline V gene data show CDR1 as SGHRS and CDR2 as YFSETQ. Germline trimming cut 4 bases from V and 0 bases from J; bases unmatched to any gene: 7.